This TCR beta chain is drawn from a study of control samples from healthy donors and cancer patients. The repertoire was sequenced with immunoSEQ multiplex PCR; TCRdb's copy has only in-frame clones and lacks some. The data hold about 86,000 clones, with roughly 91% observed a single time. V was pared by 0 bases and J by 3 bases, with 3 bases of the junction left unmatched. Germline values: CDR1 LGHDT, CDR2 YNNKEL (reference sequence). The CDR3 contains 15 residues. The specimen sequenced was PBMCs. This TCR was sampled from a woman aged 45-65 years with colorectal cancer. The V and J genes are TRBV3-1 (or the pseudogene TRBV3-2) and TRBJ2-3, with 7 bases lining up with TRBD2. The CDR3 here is CASSQEGGRTDTQYF. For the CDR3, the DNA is TGTGCCAGCAGCCAAGAGGGAGGGAGAACAGATACGCAGTATTTT.